The source of this T cell receptor (beta chain) is a study of cytomegalovirus exposure and HLA in healthy donors. The PCR had 60 Vbeta and 13 Jbeta primers. Profiled with immunoSEQ multiplex PCR; TCRdb holds only in-frame clones, not every one. The sample lists around 130,000 clones, approximately 75% occurring once. This CDR3 has 17 amino acids. V lost 0 bases and J lost 2, with 16 bases in between. The germline V gene encodes CDR1 SGHRS and CDR2 YFSETQ. The rearrangement links TRBV5-1 to TRBJ2-3; weak D call: TRBD2 (5 bases). The receptor comes from a woman aged 40-49 years in good health and CMV-seropositive. The sample taken for sequencing was PBMCs. CDR3 sequence reads: CASSLVGLHHSTDTQYF. The CDR3 coding sequence is TGCGCCAGCAGCTTGGTTGGACTCCACCACTCCACAGATACGCAGTATTTT.